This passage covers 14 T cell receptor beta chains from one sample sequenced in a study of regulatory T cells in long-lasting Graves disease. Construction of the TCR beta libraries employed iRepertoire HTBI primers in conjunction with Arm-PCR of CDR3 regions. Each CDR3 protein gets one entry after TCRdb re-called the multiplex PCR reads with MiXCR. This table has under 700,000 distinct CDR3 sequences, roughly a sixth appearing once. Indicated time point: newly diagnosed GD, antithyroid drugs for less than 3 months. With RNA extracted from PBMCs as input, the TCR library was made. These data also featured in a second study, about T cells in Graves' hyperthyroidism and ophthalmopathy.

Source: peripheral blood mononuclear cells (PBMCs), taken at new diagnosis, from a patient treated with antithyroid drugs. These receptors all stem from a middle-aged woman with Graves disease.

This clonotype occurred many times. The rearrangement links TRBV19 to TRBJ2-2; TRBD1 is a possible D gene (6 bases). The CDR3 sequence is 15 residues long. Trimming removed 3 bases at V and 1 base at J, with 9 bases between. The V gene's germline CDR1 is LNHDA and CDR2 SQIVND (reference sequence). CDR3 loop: CASSMGTQNTGELFF. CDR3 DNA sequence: TGTGCCAGTAGTATGGGGACACAGAACACCGGGGAGCTGTTTTTT.

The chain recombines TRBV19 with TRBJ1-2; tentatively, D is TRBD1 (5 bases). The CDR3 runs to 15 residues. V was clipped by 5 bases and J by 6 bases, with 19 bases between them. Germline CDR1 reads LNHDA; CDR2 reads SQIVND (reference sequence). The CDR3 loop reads CASSRGRGTWDGYTF. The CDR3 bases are TGTGCCAGTAGTCGGGGAAGGGGCACTTGGGATGGCTACACCTTC.

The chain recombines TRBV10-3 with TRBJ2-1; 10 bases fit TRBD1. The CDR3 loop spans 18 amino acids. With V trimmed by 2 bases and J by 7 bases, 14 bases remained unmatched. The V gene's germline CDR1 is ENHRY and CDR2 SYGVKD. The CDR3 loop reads CAISELLLSGQGRNEQFF. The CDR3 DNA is TGTGCCATCAGTGAGCTCCTCCTTTCGGGACAGGGGAGGAATGAGCAGTTCTTC.

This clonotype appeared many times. The CDR3 bases are TGCAGTGCTAGGTTGGGCGTCTGGGAACAGTACTTC. Translation gives CSARLGVWEQYF. The chain is built from TRBV20-1 and TRBJ2-7; D is uncertain. In germline, CDR1 is DFQATT, CDR2 SNEGSKA (reference sequence). This CDR3 region has 12 residues. Trimming cost V 3 bases and J 10 bases, with 16 bases left between them.

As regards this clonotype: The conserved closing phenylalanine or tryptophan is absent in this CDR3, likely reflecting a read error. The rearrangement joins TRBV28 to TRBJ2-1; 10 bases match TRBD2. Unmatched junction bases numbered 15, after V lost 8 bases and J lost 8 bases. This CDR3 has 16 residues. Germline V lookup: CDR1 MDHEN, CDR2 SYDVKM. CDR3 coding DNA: TGTGCCAGCCCCAGACTAGCGGGTGATAGGTGGGATGAGCAGTTCCTC. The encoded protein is CASPRLAGDRWDEQFL.

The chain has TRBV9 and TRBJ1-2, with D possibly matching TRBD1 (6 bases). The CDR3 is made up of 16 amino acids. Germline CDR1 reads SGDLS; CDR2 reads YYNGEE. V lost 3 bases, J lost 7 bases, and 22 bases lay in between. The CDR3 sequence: CASSATLQGLLTGYTF. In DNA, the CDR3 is TGTGCCAGCAGCGCAACCCTACAGGGCTTGTTAACTGGCTACACCTTC.

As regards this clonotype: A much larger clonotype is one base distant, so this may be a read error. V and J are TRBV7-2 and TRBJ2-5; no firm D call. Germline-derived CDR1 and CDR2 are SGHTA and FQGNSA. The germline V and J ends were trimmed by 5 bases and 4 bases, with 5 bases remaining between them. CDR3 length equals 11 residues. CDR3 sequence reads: CTSSASETQYF. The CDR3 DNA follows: TGTACCAGCAGCGCTTCAGAGACCCAGTACTTC. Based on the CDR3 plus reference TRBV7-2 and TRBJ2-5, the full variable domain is GAGVSQSPSNKVTEKGKDVELRCDPISGHTALYWYRQSLGQGLEFLIYFQGNSAPDKSGLPSDRFSAERTGGSVSTLTIQRTQQEDSAVYLCTSSASETQYFGPGTRLLVL.

The CDR3 here is CASSRDPTGYDTQYF. The CDR3, as DNA: TGTGCCAGCAGCCGGGATCCGACAGGGTACGATACGCAGTATTTT. This chain uses TRBV7-9 with TRBJ2-3, with 7 bases identical to TRBD1. The germline CDR1 and CDR2 sequences are SEHNR and FQNEAQ (reference sequence). CDR3 length: 15 amino acids. J lost 6 bases, V lost 5 bases, and 11 bases had no gene match.

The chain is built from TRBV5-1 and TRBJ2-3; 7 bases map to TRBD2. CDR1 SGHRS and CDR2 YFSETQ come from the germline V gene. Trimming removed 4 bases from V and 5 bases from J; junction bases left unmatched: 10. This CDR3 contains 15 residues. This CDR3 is CASSPGTTSGDTQYF. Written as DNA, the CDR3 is TGCGCCAGCAGCCCCGGGACTACTAGTGGAGATACGCAGTATTTT.

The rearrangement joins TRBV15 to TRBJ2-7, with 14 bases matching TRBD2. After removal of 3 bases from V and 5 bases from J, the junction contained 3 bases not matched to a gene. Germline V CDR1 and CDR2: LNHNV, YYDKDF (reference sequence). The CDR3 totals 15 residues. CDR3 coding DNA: TGTGCCACCAGCAGCGGACTAGCGGGGGGAAACGAGCAGTACTTC. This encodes CATSSGLAGGNEQYF.

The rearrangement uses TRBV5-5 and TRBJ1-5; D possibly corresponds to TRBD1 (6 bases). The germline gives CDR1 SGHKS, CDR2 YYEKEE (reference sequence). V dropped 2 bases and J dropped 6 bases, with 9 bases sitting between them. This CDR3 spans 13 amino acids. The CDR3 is CASSLNRAQPQHF. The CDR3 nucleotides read TGTGCCAGCAGCTTAAACAGGGCTCAGCCCCAGCATTTT. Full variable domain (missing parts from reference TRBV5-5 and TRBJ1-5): DAGVTQSPTHLIKTRGQQVTLRCSPISGHKSVSWYQQVLGQGPQFIFQYYEKEERGRGNFPDRFSARQFPNYSSELNVNALLLGDSALYLCASSLNRAQPQHFGDGTRLSIL.

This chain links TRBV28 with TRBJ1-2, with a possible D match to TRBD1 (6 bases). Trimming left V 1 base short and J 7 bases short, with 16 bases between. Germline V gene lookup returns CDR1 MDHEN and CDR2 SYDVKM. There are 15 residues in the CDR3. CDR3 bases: TGTGCCAGCAGTTTATCCGGAGGGGGGGCGCGTGGCTACACCTTC. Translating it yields CASSLSGGGARGYTF.

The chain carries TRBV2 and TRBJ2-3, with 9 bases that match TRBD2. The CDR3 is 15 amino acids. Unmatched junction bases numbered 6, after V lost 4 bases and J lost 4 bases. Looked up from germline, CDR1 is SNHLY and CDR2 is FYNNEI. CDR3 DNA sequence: TGTGCCAGCAGTGTCGGGCGGGGGGGCGCAGATACGCAGTATTTT. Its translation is CASSVGRGGADTQYF.

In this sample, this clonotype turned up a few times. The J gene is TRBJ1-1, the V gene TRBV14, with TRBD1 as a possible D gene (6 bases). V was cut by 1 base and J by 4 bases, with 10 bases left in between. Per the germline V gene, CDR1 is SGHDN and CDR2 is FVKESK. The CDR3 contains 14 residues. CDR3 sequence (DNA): TGTGCCAGCAGCCAAGCCGCAGGGGTCACTGAAGCTTTCTTT. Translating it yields CASSQAAGVTEAFF. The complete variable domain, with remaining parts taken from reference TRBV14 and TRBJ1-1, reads EAGVTQFPSHSVIEKGQTVTLRCDPISGHDNLYWYRRVMGKEIKFLLHFVKESKQDESGMPNNRFLAERTGGTYSTLKVQPAELEDSGVYFCASSQAAGVTEAFFGQGTRLTVV.